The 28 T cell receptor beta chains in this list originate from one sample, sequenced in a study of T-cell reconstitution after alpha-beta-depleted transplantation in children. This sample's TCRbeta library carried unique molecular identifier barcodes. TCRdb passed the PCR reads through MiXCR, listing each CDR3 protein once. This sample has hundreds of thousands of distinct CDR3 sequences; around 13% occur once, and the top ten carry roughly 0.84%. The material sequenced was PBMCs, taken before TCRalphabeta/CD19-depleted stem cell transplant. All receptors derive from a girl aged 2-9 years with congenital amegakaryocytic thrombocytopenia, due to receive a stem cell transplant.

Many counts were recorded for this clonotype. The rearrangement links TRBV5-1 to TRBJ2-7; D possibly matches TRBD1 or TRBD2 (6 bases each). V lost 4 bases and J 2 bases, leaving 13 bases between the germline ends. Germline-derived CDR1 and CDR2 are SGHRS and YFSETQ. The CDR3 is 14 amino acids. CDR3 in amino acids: CASSHGGVTYEQYF. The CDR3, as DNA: TGCGCCAGCAGCCACGGGGGCGTTACCTACGAGCAGTACTTC.

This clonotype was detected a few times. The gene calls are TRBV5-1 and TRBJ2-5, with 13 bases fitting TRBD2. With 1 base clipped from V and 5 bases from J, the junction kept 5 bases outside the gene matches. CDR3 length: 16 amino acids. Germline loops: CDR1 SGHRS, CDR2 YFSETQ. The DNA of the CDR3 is TGCGCCAGCAGCTTGAATGGACTAGCGGGAGTGGAGACCCAGTACTTC. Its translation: CASSLNGLAGVETQYF.

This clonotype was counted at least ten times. CDR3 coding DNA: TGCGCCAGCAGCCAACTTCGAGGTCCTCGTTCAGAGACCCAGTACTTC. As protein: CASSQLRGPRSETQYF. The chain combines TRBV4-1 with TRBJ2-5; D remains ambiguous. This CDR3 is built from 16 residues. Trimming stripped 2 bases from V and 4 bases from J, with 17 bases between. The germline V gene encodes CDR1 MGHRA and CDR2 YSYEKL.

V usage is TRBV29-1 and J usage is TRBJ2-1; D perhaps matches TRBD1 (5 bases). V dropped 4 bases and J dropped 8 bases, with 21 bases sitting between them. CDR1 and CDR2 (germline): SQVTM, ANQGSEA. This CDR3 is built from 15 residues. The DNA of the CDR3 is TGCAGCGTTGTTCCAGGACAAGGCCCCCGGGATGAGCAGTTCTTC. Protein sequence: CSVVPGQGPRDEQFF.

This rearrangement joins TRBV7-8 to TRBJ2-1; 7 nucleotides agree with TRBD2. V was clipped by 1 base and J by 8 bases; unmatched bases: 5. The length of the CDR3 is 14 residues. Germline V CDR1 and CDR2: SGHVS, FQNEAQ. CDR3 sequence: CASSLDREEDEQFF. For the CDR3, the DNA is TGTGCCAGCAGCTTAGACCGGGAGGAGGATGAGCAGTTCTTC.

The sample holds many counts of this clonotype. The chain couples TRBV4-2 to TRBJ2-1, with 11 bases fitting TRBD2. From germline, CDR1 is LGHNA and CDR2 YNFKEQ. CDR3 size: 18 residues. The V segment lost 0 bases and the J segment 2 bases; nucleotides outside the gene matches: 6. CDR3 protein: CASSQDYSGGDPYNEQFF. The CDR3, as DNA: TGTGCCAGCAGCCAAGATTATAGCGGGGGGGATCCCTACAATGAGCAGTTCTTC.

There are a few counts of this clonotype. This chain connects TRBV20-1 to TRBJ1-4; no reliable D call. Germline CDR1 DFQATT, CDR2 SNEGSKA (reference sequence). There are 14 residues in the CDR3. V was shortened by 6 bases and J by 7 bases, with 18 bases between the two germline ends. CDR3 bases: TGCAGTGCCTTAAGTGGCAGCAGCCTTGAAAAACTGTTTTTT. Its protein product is CSALSGSSLEKLFF.

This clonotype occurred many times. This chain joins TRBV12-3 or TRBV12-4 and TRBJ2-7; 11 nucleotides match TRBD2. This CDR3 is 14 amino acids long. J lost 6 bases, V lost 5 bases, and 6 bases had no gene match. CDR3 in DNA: TGTGCCAGCAGTACTAGCGGGAGCCGTACCGAGCAGTACTTC. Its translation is CASSTSGSRTEQYF.

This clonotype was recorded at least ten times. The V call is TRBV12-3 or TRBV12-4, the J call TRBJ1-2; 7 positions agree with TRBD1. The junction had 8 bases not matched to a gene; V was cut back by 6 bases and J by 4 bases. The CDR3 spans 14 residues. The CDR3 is CASSSDREGYGYTF. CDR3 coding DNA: TGTGCCAGCAGCTCTGACAGGGAGGGCTATGGCTACACCTTC.

CDR3 loop: CASSLSREVGQPQHF. CDR3 sequence (DNA): TGTGCCAGCAGTTTATCCAGGGAGGTAGGCCAGCCCCAGCATTTT. The chain joins TRBV12-3 or TRBV12-4 to TRBJ1-5; D is perhaps TRBD1 (5 bases). V was shortened by 2 bases and J by 7 bases, with 15 bases between the two germline ends. There are 15 residues in the CDR3.

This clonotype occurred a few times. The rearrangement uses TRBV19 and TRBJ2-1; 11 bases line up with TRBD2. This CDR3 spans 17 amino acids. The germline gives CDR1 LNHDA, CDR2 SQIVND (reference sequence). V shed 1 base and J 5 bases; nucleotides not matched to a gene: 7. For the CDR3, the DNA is TGTGCCAGTAGTATAGGGACTAGCGGGTTTTCAGACAATGAGCAGTTCTTC. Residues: CASSIGTSGFSDNEQFF.

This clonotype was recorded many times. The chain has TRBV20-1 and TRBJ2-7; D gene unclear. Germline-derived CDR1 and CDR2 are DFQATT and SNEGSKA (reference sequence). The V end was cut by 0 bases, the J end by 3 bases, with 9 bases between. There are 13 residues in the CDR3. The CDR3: CSAREARDYEQYF. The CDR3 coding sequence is TGCAGTGCTAGAGAGGCTAGAGACTACGAGCAGTACTTC.

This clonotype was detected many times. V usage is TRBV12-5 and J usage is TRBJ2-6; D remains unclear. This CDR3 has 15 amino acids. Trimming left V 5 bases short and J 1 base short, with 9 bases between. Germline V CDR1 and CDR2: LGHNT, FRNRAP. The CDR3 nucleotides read TGTGCTAGTGGTCGAATTGTGTCTGGGGCCAACGTCCTGACTTTC. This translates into CASGRIVSGANVLTF.

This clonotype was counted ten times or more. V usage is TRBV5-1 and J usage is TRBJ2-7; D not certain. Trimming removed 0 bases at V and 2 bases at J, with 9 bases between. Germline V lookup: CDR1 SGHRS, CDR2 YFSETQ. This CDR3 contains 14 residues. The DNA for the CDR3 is TGCGCCAGCAGCTTGGATTGGGGTCCCTACGAGCAGTACTTC. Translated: CASSLDWGPYEQYF.

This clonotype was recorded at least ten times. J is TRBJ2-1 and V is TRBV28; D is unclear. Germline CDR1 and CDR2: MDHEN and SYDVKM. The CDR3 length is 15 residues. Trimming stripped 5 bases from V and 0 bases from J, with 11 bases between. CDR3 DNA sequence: TGTGCCAGCAGTCGCTATGCCAGCTCCTACAATGAGCAGTTCTTC. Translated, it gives CASSRYASSYNEQFF.

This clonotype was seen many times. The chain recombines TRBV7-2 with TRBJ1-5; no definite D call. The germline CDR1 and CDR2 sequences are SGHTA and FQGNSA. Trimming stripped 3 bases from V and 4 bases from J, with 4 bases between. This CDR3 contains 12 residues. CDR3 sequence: CASSFQNQPQHF. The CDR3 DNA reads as TGTGCCAGCAGCTTCCAGAATCAGCCCCAGCATTTT.

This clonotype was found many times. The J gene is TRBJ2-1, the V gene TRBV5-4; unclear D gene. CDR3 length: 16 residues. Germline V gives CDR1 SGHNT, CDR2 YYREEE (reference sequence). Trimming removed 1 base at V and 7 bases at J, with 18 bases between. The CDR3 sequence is CASSLPDVGSRNEQFF. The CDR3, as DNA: TGTGCCAGCAGCTTGCCTGACGTAGGCTCCAGAAATGAGCAGTTCTTC.

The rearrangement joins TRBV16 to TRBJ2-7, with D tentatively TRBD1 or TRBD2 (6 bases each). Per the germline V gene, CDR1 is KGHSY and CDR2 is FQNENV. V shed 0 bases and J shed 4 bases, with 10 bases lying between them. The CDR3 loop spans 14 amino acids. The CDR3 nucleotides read TGTGCCAGCAGCCAATCGGGGGGCTGGTACGAGCAGTACTTC. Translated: CASSQSGGWYEQYF.

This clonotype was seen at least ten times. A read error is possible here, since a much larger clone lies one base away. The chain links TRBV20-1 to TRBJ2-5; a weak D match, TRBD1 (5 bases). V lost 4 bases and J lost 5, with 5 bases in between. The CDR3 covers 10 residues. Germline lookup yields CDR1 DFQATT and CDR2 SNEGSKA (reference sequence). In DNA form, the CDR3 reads TGCAGTGCTAACAGGGAGACCCAGTACTTC. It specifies CSANRETQYF.

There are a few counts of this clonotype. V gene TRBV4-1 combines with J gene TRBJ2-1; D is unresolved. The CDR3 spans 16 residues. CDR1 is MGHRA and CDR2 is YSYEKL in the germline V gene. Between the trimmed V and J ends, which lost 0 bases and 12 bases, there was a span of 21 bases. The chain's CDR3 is CASSQDIVTVRKGQFF. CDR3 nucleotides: TGCGCCAGCAGCCAAGATATAGTAACGGTTAGGAAGGGGCAGTTCTTC.

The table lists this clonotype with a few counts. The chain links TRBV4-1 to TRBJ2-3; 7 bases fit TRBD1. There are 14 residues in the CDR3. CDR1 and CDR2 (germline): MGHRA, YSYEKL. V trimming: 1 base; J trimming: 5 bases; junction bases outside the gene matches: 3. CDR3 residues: CASSQGDRKDTQYF. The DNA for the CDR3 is TGCGCCAGCAGCCAAGGGGACAGAAAAGATACGCAGTATTTT.

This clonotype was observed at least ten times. As DNA, the CDR3 is TGCGCCAGCAGCTTGGCTACTAGCGGGAGGGGGAAGAAGGATACGCAGTATTTT. Protein: CASSLATSGRGKKDTQYF. The rearrangement uses TRBV5-1 and TRBJ2-3; 13 nucleotides match TRBD2. The CDR3 contains 18 residues. CDR1 is SGHRS, CDR2 YFSETQ, per germline. The V segment lost 0 bases and the J segment 6 bases; nucleotides outside the gene matches: 10.

The CDR3 DNA follows: TGTGCCAGCAGCCCTGTTCTGAATGAGCAGTTCTTC. Translated: CASSPVLNEQFF. The rearrangement joins TRBV11-1 to TRBJ2-1; unclear D gene. The germline V and J ends were trimmed by 5 bases and 7 bases, with 9 bases remaining between them. CDR3 size: 12 residues. From germline, CDR1 is SGHAT and CDR2 FQDESV (reference sequence).

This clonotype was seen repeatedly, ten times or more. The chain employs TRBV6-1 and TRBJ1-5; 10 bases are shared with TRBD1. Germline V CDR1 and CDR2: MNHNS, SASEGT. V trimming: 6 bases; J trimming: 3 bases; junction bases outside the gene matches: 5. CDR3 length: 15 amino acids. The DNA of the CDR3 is TGTGCCAGCAGGTTGACAGGGGGCCCCAATCAGCCCCAGCATTTT. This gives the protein CASRLTGGPNQPQHF.

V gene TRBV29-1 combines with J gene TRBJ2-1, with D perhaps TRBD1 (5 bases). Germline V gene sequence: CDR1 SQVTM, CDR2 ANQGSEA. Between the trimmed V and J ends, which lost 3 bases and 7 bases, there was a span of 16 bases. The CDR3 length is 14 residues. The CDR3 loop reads CSVEGRVAVNEQFF. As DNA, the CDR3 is TGCAGCGTTGAGGGCAGGGTGGCGGTAAATGAGCAGTTCTTC.

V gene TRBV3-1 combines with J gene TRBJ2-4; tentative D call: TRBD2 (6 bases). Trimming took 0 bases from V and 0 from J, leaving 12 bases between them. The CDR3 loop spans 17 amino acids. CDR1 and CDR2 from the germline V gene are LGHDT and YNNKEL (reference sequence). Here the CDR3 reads CASSQESSVRAKNIQYF. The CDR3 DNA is TGTGCCAGCAGCCAAGAGTCTAGCGTGAGAGCCAAAAACATTCAGTACTTC.

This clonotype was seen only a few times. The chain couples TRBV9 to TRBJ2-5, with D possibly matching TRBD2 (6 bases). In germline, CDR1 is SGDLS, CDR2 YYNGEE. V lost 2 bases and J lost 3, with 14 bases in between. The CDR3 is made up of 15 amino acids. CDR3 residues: CASSVGGAGKETQYF. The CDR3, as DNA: TGTGCCAGCAGCGTGGGGGGAGCTGGGAAAGAGACCCAGTACTTC.

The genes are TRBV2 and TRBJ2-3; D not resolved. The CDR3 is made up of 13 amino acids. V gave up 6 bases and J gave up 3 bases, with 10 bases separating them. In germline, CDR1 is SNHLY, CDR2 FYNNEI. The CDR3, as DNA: TGTGCCAGCAGGGGCAGAAATACAGATACGCAGTATTTT. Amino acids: CASRGRNTDTQYF.